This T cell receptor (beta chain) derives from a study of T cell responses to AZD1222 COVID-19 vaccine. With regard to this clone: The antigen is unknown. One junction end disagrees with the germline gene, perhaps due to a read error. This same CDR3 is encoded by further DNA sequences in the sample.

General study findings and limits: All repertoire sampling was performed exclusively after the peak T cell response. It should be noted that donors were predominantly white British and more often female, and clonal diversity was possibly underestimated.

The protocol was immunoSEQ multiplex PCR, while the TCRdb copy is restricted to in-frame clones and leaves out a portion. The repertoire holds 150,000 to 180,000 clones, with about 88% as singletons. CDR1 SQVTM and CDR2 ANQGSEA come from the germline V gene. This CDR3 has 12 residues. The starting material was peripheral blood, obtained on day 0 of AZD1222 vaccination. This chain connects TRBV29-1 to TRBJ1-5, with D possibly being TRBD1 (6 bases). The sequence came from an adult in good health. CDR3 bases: TGTAGCGCTTGGGACATAGGTCAGCCCCAGCATTTT. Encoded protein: CSAWDIGQPQHF.